These 26 T cell receptor beta chains came from one sample sequenced in a study of T cell changes during pregnancy in multiple sclerosis (dated by TCRdb to about 2019). The receptor library was made with the immunoSEQ multiplex PCR assay. This is the immuneACCESS table as TCRdb keeps it, with only in-frame sequences that have V and J called. A part of the clones is gone; compared with another copy, unresolved V genes explain less than half, and the rest is unexplained. The sample records over 30,000 clones, roughly nine tenths of which are singletons. The top ten clones comprise less than 5% of the sample. The material was CD8+ T cells from peripheral blood mononuclear cells, obtained in the second trimester of pregnancy. These receptors were obtained from a female donor in good health, enrolled as a control in a pregnancy study.

Worth noting for this clone: The junction differs from germline at one of its ends, possibly a read error. The chain has TRBV5-4 and TRBJ2-5; TRBD1 matches at 7 bases. Germline V gene data show CDR1 as SGHNT and CDR2 as YYREEE (reference sequence). CDR3 length: 11 amino acids. CDR3 sequence (DNA): TGTGCCAGCAGCTTGGAGGGGGCCCCCCACTTC. Translation gives CASSLEGAPHF.

As for this clone: Within the sample, other DNA sequences also encode this same CDR3. This sequence joins TRBV5-1 and TRBJ2-1; TRBD2 agrees at 10 bases. Trimming took 0 bases from V and 0 from J; bases not matched to a gene: 3. This CDR3 spans 17 amino acids. Germline V gene lookup returns CDR1 SGHRS and CDR2 YFSETQ. In DNA, the CDR3 is TGCGCCAGCAGCTTGGAGGCTAGCGGGAGCTCCTACAATGAGCAGTTCTTC. As protein: CASSLEASGSSYNEQFF.

The gene calls are TRBV11-2 and TRBJ2-5; D possibly corresponds to TRBD1 (5 bases). The CDR3 has 19 residues. Trimming took off 3 bases at V and 3 bases at J, with 26 bases between the two ends. Germline lookup yields CDR1 SGHAT and CDR2 FQNNGV. The DNA for the CDR3 is TGTGCCAGCAGCTTTTTCCCTACCCCCAGGGAAGACCAAAAAGAGACCCAGTACTTC. It yields the protein CASSFFPTPREDQKETQYF. Looking up the rest from reference TRBV11-2 and TRBJ2-5 gives the full variable domain: EAGVAQSPRYKIIEKRQSVAFWCNPISGHATLYWYQQILGQGPKLLIQFQNNGVVDDSQLPKDRFSAERLKGVDSTLKIQPAKLEDSAVYLCASSFFPTPREDQKETQYFGPGTRLLVL.

V is TRBV6-4 and J is TRBJ1-2; D is uncertain. CDR3 length equals 15 residues. The ends were cut back, 4 bases at V and 2 bases at J, with 14 bases in the middle. Germline CDR1 and CDR2: MRHNA and SNTAGT. CDR3 DNA sequence: TGTGCCAGCAGTGTCGACAAGCCTCTAAACTATGGCTACACCTTC. It encodes CASSVDKPLNYGYTF.

The CDR3 here is CASTPGGDNQPQHF. CDR3 nucleotide sequence: TGTGCCAGCACCCCCGGGGGTGACAATCAGCCCCAGCATTTT. The rearrangement uses TRBV7-9 and TRBJ1-5, with TRBD1 as a possible D gene (5 bases). Germline V gene sequence: CDR1 SEHNR, CDR2 FQNEAQ (reference sequence). The CDR3 contains 14 residues. Deletions cut 7 bases from V and 3 bases from J, with 13 bases between.

This sequence joins TRBV4-1 and TRBJ2-5; 13 nucleotides agree with TRBD2. CDR3 length: 15 residues. Per germline, CDR1 MGHRA and CDR2 YSYEKL. V lost 5 bases and J lost 10; bases outside the gene matches: 10. The CDR3 loop reads CASSRTSGGTGGQYF. The DNA of the CDR3 is TGCGCCAGCAGCAGGACTAGCGGGGGCACCGGAGGCCAGTACTTC.

The chain links TRBV4-3 to TRBJ2-3; tentative D call: TRBD2 (5 bases). Between the trimmed V and J ends, which lost 1 base and 0 bases, there was a span of 5 bases. The CDR3 contains 14 residues. Germline CDR1 LGHNA, CDR2 YSLEER. As DNA, the CDR3 is TGCGCCAGCAGCCAAGGCGGGAGCACAGATACGCAGTATTTT. Translating it yields CASSQGGSTDTQYF.

In this sample, this clone is medium-sized. The rearrangement links TRBV4-3 to TRBJ2-6; 8 bases map to TRBD1. V gave up 0 bases and J gave up 0 bases; unmatched junction bases: 1. Germline CDR1 and CDR2: LGHNA and YSLEER. This CDR3 has 17 residues. The CDR3 DNA is TGCGCCAGCAGCCAAGATACAGGGGGCTCTGGGGCCAACGTCCTGACTTTC. This codes for CASSQDTGGSGANVLTF.

The genes are TRBV5-6 and TRBJ1-6, with D tentatively TRBD1 (6 bases). V shed 4 bases and J shed 1 base, with 18 bases lying between them. Germline CDR1 SGHDT, CDR2 YYEEEE. This CDR3 spans 18 amino acids. The CDR3 DNA follows: TGTGCCAGCAGCAGCACCAGGGGAGATTCGTCCTATAATTCACCCCTCCACTTT. Translation gives CASSSTRGDSSYNSPLHF.

This sequence joins TRBV7-2 and TRBJ1-6; 10 positions agree with TRBD1. CDR1 is SGHTA, CDR2 FQGNSA, per germline. The CDR3 length is 16 residues. The J segment lost 4 bases and the V segment lost 5 bases, leaving 5 bases of the junction unmatched. The CDR3 region is CASSLRDRGYNSPLHF. The CDR3 DNA reads as TGTGCCAGCAGCCTCCGGGACAGGGGATATAATTCACCCCTCCACTTT.

The chain is built from TRBV5-5 and TRBJ2-2; D not resolved. V was clipped by 0 bases and J by 6 bases, with 15 bases between them. CDR1 SGHKS and CDR2 YYEKEE come from the germline V gene (reference sequence). The CDR3 is 16 amino acids. The CDR3 sequence: CASSLARNFNAGELFF. The CDR3 DNA reads TGTGCCAGCAGCTTGGCGAGGAACTTTAATGCCGGGGAGCTGTTTTTT.

J is TRBJ2-5 and V is TRBV5-6; tentative D call: TRBD1 (6 bases). Trimming shortened V by 6 bases and J by 7 bases, and 25 bases separated the two germline ends. Germline lookup yields CDR1 SGHDT and CDR2 YYEEEE. This CDR3 is built from 16 residues. CDR3 DNA sequence: TGTGCCAGCATGGGATCGACAGGATTGTATTACGGGACCCAGTACTTC. This encodes CASMGSTGLYYGTQYF.

CDR3 DNA sequence: TGTGCCAGCAGTTTGACAGGGGCTGAAGCTTTCTTT. Its protein is CASSLTGAEAFF. This chain joins TRBV27 and TRBJ1-1, with 8 positions matching TRBD1. The CDR3 consists of 12 residues. V was clipped by 3 bases and J by 6 bases; unmatched bases: 0. CDR1 and CDR2 from the germline V gene are MNHEY and SMNVEV (reference sequence).

This clone was recorded a few times. V and J are TRBV14 and TRBJ1-1, with TRBD1 identical over 8 bases. V lost 3 bases and J lost 3; bases outside the gene matches: 6. The germline gives CDR1 SGHDN, CDR2 FVKESK. The CDR3 extends over 15 amino acids. The CDR3 DNA is TGTGCCAGCAGCCAGACAGGGGTGGTGCACACTGAAGCTTTCTTT. Residues: CASSQTGVVHTEAFF.

This rearrangement joins TRBV4-3 to TRBJ1-2; the match to TRBD1 covers 7 bases. CDR1 and CDR2 from the germline V gene are LGHNA and YSLEER. The CDR3 has 14 amino acids. V lost 5 bases and J lost 3; bases outside the gene matches: 6. The CDR3 DNA follows: TGCGCCAGCAGCAGAAACAGGGGTGACTATGGCTACACCTTC. Translating it yields CASSRNRGDYGYTF.

The chain combines TRBV7-9 with TRBJ1-1; tentatively, D is TRBD1 (6 bases). There are 12 residues in the CDR3. The ends were cut back, 9 bases at V and 6 bases at J, with 14 bases in the middle. CDR1 and CDR2 from the germline V gene are SEHNR and FQNEAQ (reference sequence). This CDR3 is CASTGQQAEAFF. CDR3 sequence (DNA): TGTGCCAGTACAGGACAGCAAGCTGAAGCTTTCTTT.

J is TRBJ1-2 and V is TRBV6-5; 9 positions match TRBD1. The junction had 4 bases not matched to a gene; V was cut back by 2 bases and J by 6 bases. The CDR3 extends over 14 amino acids. CDR1 and CDR2 (germline): MNHEY, SVGAGI. The CDR3 spells CASSYRTGVHGYTF. CDR3 DNA: TGTGCCAGCAGTTACCGGACAGGGGTTCATGGCTACACCTTC.

This clone has just a few counts. V gene TRBV6-5 combines with J gene TRBJ1-1; the D gene is possibly TRBD1 (6 bases). The V and J ends lost 2 bases and 1 base respectively, with 11 bases between them. Germline CDR1 reads MNHEY; CDR2 reads SVGAGI. This CDR3 is built from 15 residues. As DNA, the CDR3 is TGTGCCAGCAGTTACAATGGGGGCTCGAACACTGAAGCTTTCTTT. It yields the protein CASSYNGGSNTEAFF.

V and J are TRBV27 and TRBJ1-2, with TRBD1 identical over 7 bases. Unmatched junction bases numbered 12, after V lost 0 bases and J lost 2 bases. Germline values: CDR1 MNHEY, CDR2 SMNVEV (reference sequence). The CDR3 spans 18 residues. The CDR3 coding sequence is TGTGCCAGCAGTTTATCGGGAACCCGGGACAGCCACAACTATGGCTACACCTTC. This encodes CASSLSGTRDSHNYGYTF.

V is TRBV5-8 and J is TRBJ2-5; TRBD1 agrees at 7 bases. The CDR3 covers 16 residues. Trimming took 4 bases from V and 5 from J; bases not matched to a gene: 14. Germline loops: CDR1 SGHTS, CDR2 YDEGEE. CDR3 protein: CASSPENRGGRETQYF. The CDR3 nucleotides read TGTGCCAGCAGCCCCGAAAACAGGGGTGGTCGGGAGACCCAGTACTTC. Together with reference TRBV5-8 and TRBJ2-5, the CDR3 gives the full variable domain: EAGVTQSPTHLIKTRGQQATLRCSPISGHTSVYWYQQALGLGLQFLLWYDEGEERNRGNFPPRFSGRQFPNYSSELNVNALELEDSALYLCASSPENRGGRETQYFGPGTRLLVL.

The J gene is TRBJ2-5, the V gene TRBV7-9; TRBD1 matches at 11 bases. The CDR3 totals 15 residues. Germline assignment: CDR1 SEHNR and CDR2 FQNEAQ (reference sequence). The V segment lost 1 base and the J segment 4 bases; nucleotides outside the gene matches: 2. CDR3 coding DNA: TGTGCCAGCAGCTTAGACGGGACAGGGGGAGAGACCCAGTACTTC. The encoded protein is CASSLDGTGGETQYF.

This rearrangement joins TRBV10-3 to TRBJ1-2, with TRBD1 identical over 11 bases. Losses at the gene ends were 4 bases for V and 3 bases for J; bases not matched to a gene: 4. The CDR3 totals 15 residues. In germline, CDR1 is ENHRY, CDR2 SYGVKD. The CDR3: CAISGGQGADYGYTF. The CDR3 bases are TGTGCCATCAGTGGCGGACAGGGGGCTGACTATGGCTACACCTTC.

The chain is built from TRBV4-3 and TRBJ1-4; D not resolved. V was trimmed by 2 bases and J by 2 bases, leaving 9 bases between them. CDR1 and CDR2 (germline): LGHNA, YSLEER. This CDR3 is built from 15 residues. The CDR3 is CASSQLTATNEKLFF. The CDR3 region has the DNA TGCGCCAGCAGCCAACTGACTGCGACTAATGAAAAACTGTTTTTT.

V gene TRBV11-3 combines with J gene TRBJ2-7, with 7 bases fitting TRBD2. The CDR3 is 18 residues long. V lost 5 bases and J lost 0; bases outside the gene matches: 16. CDR1 SGHNT and CDR2 YENEEA come from the germline V gene. CDR3 bases: TGTGCCAGCAGCCCAGCAGCTCTGAGCGGGATTAGCTCCTACGAGCAGTACTTC. Protein sequence: CASSPAALSGISSYEQYF. Looking up the rest from reference TRBV11-3 and TRBJ2-7 gives the full variable domain: EAGVVQSPRYKIIEKKQPVAFWCNPISGHNTLYWYLQNLGQGPELLIRYENEEAVDDSQLPKDRFSAERLKGVDSTLKIQPAELGDSAVYLCASSPAALSGISSYEQYFGPGTRLTVT.

The rearrangement joins TRBV4-1 to TRBJ1-5, with D perhaps matching TRBD1 (5 bases). V gave up 6 bases and J gave up 0 bases, with 12 bases separating them. The CDR3 contains 15 residues. CDR1 is MGHRA, CDR2 YSYEKL, per germline. The CDR3 sequence: CASSRGAYSNQPQHF. CDR3 coding DNA: TGCGCCAGCAGTCGCGGGGCTTATAGCAATCAGCCCCAGCATTTT.

The CDR3 DNA reads as TGTGCCTGGAGTGTAACGGGCACTGAAGCTTTCTTT. Its translation is CAWSVTGTEAFF. The rearrangement links TRBV30 to TRBJ1-1, with no clear D. CDR3 size: 12 residues. The V gene's germline CDR1 is GTSNPN and CDR2 SVGIG (reference sequence). Trimming pared 0 bases from V and 4 bases from J, leaving 6 bases between.